A selection of T cell receptor beta chains follows, all from one sample in a study of T-cell memory formation after mild COVID-19. Via MiXCR, TCRdb re-called the 5' RACE reads, giving one row per CDR3 protein. The sample lists roughly 110,000 distinct CDR3 sequences, 22% occurring once. The sequencing sample was made of PBMCs or a T cell subset sorted from them (not recorded which). Receptors were obtained from a young man who had mild COVID-19 (a few samples of this study predate the infection). Cell type and time point are not known. Both conserved end residues are part of each CDR3. The D gene is left open where the match is weak. Size values are once, few and many counts, or a class for expanded clones, and some rows have none.

TGCGCCAGCAGCTTGGAAGCTAGCGGGGTGGAGCAGTTCTTC	CASSLEASGVEQFF	TRBV5-1	.	TRBD2	TRBJ2-1
TGTGCCAGCAGCTTCAGAGGGGCTAGCACAGATACGCAGTATTTT	CASSFRGASTDTQYF	TRBV7-2	.	.	TRBJ2-3
TGCGCCAGCAGCTTGGCAGGAAACTACAATGAGCAGTTCTTC	CASSLAGNYNEQFF	TRBV5-1	few	.	TRBJ2-1
TGTGCCAGCAGGCGCGGACAGGGAGGAGAGACCCAGTACTTC	CASRRGQGGETQYF	TRBV28	.	TRBD1	TRBJ2-5
TGTGCCAGCAGTGAAGTCCCGGCCAATGAGCAGTTCTTC	CASSEVPANEQFF	TRBV6-1	.	.	TRBJ2-1
TGTGTCAGCAGCTTTGGCGGGGGGGCCGGAGAGACCCAGTACTTC	CVSSFGGGAGETQYF	TRBV7-2	.	TRBD2	TRBJ2-5
TGTGCCAGCACCCCACGGGAGGGAATAACTACTATGAGAGGCTTCCGCTACACCTTC	CASTPREGITTMRGFRYTF	TRBV6-2/TRBV6-3	.	.	TRBJ1-2
TGTGCCAGCTGGACACCGCAAACGGCCTTCAATGAGCAGTTCTTC	CASWTPQTAFNEQFF	TRBV6-2/TRBV6-3	.	.	TRBJ2-1
TGCAGTGCTAGAGGCCCAGCGGGGGGGCGCTCCTACGAGCAGTACTTC	CSARGPAGGRSYEQYF	TRBV20-1	.	TRBD2	TRBJ2-7
TGTGCCACCAGATACGGGACAGGTCCCGTTAATGAAAAACTGTTTTTT	CATRYGTGPVNEKLFF	TRBV15	.	TRBD1	TRBJ1-4
TGTGCCAGCAGTTACGGATATAATGAAAAACTGTTTTTT	CASSYGYNEKLFF	TRBV6-5	.	.	TRBJ1-4
TGCGCCAGCAGCCTCGGGCAGGGAAGCGAGCAGTACTTC	CASSLGQGSEQYF	TRBV5-1	.	.	TRBJ2-7
TGTGCCAGCACCCCGGGAGCCAACAATGAGCAGTTCTTC	CASTPGANNEQFF	TRBV6-2/TRBV6-3	.	.	TRBJ2-1
TGTGCCAGCTCACCACAGGAAGCTAGCGGCACCTACGAGCAGTACTTC	CASSPQEASGTYEQYF	TRBV18	few	TRBD2	TRBJ2-7
TGTGCCAGCAGCCAAGTAGCGGGAGTAGCCAAAAACATTCAGTACTTC	CASSQVAGVAKNIQYF	TRBV3-1	.	TRBD2	TRBJ2-4
TGTGCCAGCAGTTTCAGGGGGGAGGTAGCCGGGGAGCTGTTTTTT	CASSFRGEVAGELFF	TRBV6-5	.	.	TRBJ2-2
TGTGCCAGCAGCCCAAGCGCGTCCGGGGCGGGTGGCTACACCTTC	CASSPSASGAGGYTF	TRBV5-6	once	.	TRBJ1-2
TGTGCCAGCAGCCTCACTGGGACAGGGGAAGAGACCCAGTACTTC	CASSLTGTGEETQYF	TRBV12-3/TRBV12-4	few	TRBD1	TRBJ2-5
TGTGCCAGCAGTCCAGGACCGTTCACCGGGGAGCTGTTTTTT	CASSPGPFTGELFF	TRBV28	few	.	TRBJ2-2
TGCAGTGCTAGAGACCCCTGGGGTAGCGGGGCCTACAATGAGCAGTTCTTC	CSARDPWGSGAYNEQFF	TRBV20-1	few	TRBD2	TRBJ2-1
TGTGCCAGCAGCCTAGGAGCAGGGGATGGGGTCGAGCAGTACTTC	CASSLGAGDGVEQYF	TRBV7-8	few	.	TRBJ2-7
TGTGCCAGCAGTTTGCGGGCCGGGGAGCTGTTTTTT	CASSLRAGELFF	TRBV27	.	.	TRBJ2-2
TGTGCCAGCACCTTCACAGGTTACACAGATACGCAGTATTTT	CASTFTGYTDTQYF	TRBV12-3/TRBV12-4	.	.	TRBJ2-3
TGTGCCAGCAGCTTCGGACAGGGGGTGGGCTACGAGCAGTACTTC	CASSFGQGVGYEQYF	TRBV11-2	few	TRBD1	TRBJ2-7
TGTGCCAGCAGCTTTATAGACACTGAAGCTTTCTTT	CASSFIDTEAFF	TRBV5-6	few	.	TRBJ1-1
TGCAGCGTGGACAGCATGAACACTGAAGCTTTCTTT	CSVDSMNTEAFF	TRBV29-1	.	.	TRBJ1-1
TGTGCCAGCAGCGGCCCCATGCCGTACCAAGAGACCCAGTACTTC	CASSGPMPYQETQYF	TRBV7-2	.	.	TRBJ2-5
TGTGCCAGCAGTTCAACGTACCAAGAGACCCAGTACTTC	CASSSTYQETQYF	TRBV27	.	.	TRBJ2-5
TGCGCCAGCAGCTCCCCCTCGGACAGGGGGTTCGACAATGAGCAGTTCTTC	CASSSPSDRGFDNEQFF	TRBV5-1	.	TRBD1	TRBJ2-1
TGCGCCAGCAGCCAAGAGCGGTACCCACCTACAGATACGCAGTATTTT	CASSQERYPPTDTQYF	TRBV4-3	.	.	TRBJ2-3
TGTGCCAGCAGCTTCGGGCCGAGCTCCTATAATTCACCCCTCCACTTT	CASSFGPSSYNSPLHF	TRBV11-2	medium-sized	.	TRBJ1-6
TGTGCCAGCAGTTCCGGGACAGAACGCGACGAGCAGTACTTC	CASSSGTERDEQYF	TRBV6-2/TRBV6-3	.	TRBD1	TRBJ2-7
TGCGCCAGCAGCCACGGACTAGCGACAGATACGCAGTATTTT	CASSHGLATDTQYF	TRBV4-3	few	TRBD2	TRBJ2-3
TGTGCCAGCAGCTTCCCTGGACGGAGGGAAGAGACCCAGTACTTC	CASSFPGRREETQYF	TRBV13	.	.	TRBJ2-5
TGCAGTGCTAGCACTGGGGAACTAGCGGGGATACTTTTCTCCTACAATGAGCAGTTCTTC	CSASTGELAGILFSYNEQFF	TRBV20-1	many	TRBD2	TRBJ2-1
TGCACGAGCAATTGGCGGGCAGGGCAGACTAACTATGGCTACACCTTC	CTSNWRAGQTNYGYTF	TRBV20-1	once	.	TRBJ1-2
TGTGCCAGCGGGGGTCACTATGGCTACACCTTC	CASGGHYGYTF	TRBV6-5	.	.	TRBJ1-2
TGTGCCACCAGCAGAGATACGACTACTGAAGCTTTCTTT	CATSRDTTTEAFF	TRBV15	few	.	TRBJ1-1
TGCAGTGCTCCCGACCCGGCTAGCACAGATACGCAGTATTTT	CSAPDPASTDTQYF	TRBV20-1	few	.	TRBJ2-3
TGTGCCAGCAGTTCACAGGGGAACCATGAGCAGTTCTTC	CASSSQGNHEQFF	TRBV12-3/TRBV12-4	.	TRBD1	TRBJ2-1
TGTGCCAGCACCTGGACAGATACGCAGTATTTT	CASTWTDTQYF	TRBV6-5	.	.	TRBJ2-3
TGCAGCGTTGAAGACTACATCGACTATGGCTACACCTTC	CSVEDYIDYGYTF	TRBV29-1	.	.	TRBJ1-2
TGTGCCAGCAGCTTACCGACAGGGATCTCCTACAATGAGCAGTTCTTC	CASSLPTGISYNEQFF	TRBV11-1	few	TRBD1	TRBJ2-1
TGTGCCAGCATTCCACATCCCCCACAGGGGGCGCGGGCTTTCTTT	CASIPHPPQGARAFF	TRBV6-6	.	TRBD1	TRBJ1-1
TGCGCCAGCAGCCAAGAGCGACGGGGAGTCGATGAGCAGTTCTTC	CASSQERRGVDEQFF	TRBV4-1	few	.	TRBJ2-1
TGCGCCAGCAGCTCTCCTGAGCAGGGGGCATTTTACGAGCAGTACTTC	CASSSPEQGAFYEQYF	TRBV5-1	few	TRBD1	TRBJ2-7
TGTGCCAGCAGAAAAGACGGGGGGCGAGGCAATCAGCCCCAGCATTTT	CASRKDGGRGNQPQHF	TRBV7-2	.	.	TRBJ1-5